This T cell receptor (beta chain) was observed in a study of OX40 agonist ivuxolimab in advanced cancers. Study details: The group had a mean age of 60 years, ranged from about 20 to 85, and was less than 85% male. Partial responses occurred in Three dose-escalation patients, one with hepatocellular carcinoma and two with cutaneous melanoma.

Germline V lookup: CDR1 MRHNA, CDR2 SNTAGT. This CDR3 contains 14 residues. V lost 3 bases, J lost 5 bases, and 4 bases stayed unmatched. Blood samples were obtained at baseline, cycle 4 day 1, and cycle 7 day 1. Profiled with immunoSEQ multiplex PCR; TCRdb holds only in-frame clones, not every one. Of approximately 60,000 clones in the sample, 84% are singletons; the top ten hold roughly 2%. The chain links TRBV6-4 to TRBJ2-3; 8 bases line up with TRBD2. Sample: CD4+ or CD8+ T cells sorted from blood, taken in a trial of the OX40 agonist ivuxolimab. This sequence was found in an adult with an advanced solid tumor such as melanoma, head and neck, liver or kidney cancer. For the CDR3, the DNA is TGTGCCAGCAGTGAATATGCGGGGGGAGATACGCAGTATTTT. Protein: CASSEYAGGDTQYF.